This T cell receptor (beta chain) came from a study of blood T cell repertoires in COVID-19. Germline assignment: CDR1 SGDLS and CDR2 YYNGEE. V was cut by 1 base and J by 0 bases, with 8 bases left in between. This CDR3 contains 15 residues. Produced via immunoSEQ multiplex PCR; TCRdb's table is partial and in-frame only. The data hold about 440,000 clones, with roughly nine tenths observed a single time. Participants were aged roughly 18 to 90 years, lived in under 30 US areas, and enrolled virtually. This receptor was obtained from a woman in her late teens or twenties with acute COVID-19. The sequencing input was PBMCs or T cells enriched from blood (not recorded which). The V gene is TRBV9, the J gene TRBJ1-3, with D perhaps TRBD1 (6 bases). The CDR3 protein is CASSVQGNSGNTIYF. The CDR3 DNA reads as TGTGCCAGCAGCGTACAGGGGAACTCTGGAAACACCATATATTTT.